The 12 T cell receptor beta chains listed next were all sequenced from one sample in a study of blood T cell repertoires in COVID-19. The method was immunoSEQ multiplex PCR; TCRdb's version includes in-frame clones alone and lacks a portion of them. The sample contains more than 250,000 clones, around 89% of which appear only once. Sequencing input: peripheral blood. Source of these receptors: a man younger than 35 who had recovered from COVID-19.

V gene TRBV5-1 combines with J gene TRBJ2-3; the D gene is possibly TRBD2 (6 bases). Germline V gene data show CDR1 as SGHRS and CDR2 as YFSETQ. Trimming pared 4 bases from V and 2 bases from J, leaving 17 bases between. This CDR3 is built from 16 residues. DNA of the CDR3: TGCGCCAGCAGCAAAGTGCCGGGACTCAACACAGATACGCAGTATTTT. Translating it yields CASSKVPGLNTDTQYF.

This chain uses TRBV18 with TRBJ2-3, with TRBD1 matching over 10 bases. Per germline, CDR1 KGHSH and CDR2 LQKENI. The CDR3 totals 16 residues. V lost 5 bases, J lost 4 bases, and 9 bases stayed unmatched. The CDR3 sequence is CASSKGQGTSPDTQYF. The CDR3, as DNA: TGTGCCAGCTCAAAGGGACAGGGGACTTCTCCAGATACGCAGTATTTT.

The chain has TRBV13 and TRBJ1-1; maybe TRBD1 (6 bases). V lost 5 bases, J lost 0 bases, and 13 bases lay in between. This CDR3 is built from 15 residues. The germline V gene has CDR1 PRHDT and CDR2 FYEKMQ (reference sequence). The CDR3 DNA sequence: TGTGCCAGCAGCATAACCGGGACAATGAACACTGAAGCTTTCTTT. Protein: CASSITGTMNTEAFF.

The rearrangement links TRBV29-1 to TRBJ2-3; the D is unclear. V was trimmed by 6 bases and J by 4 bases, leaving 8 bases between them. The CDR3 totals 11 residues. Germline CDR1 is SQVTM and CDR2 is ANQGSEA. CDR3 DNA sequence: TGCAGCGTCCTAGAGGCAGATACGCAGTATTTT. Amino acid sequence: CSVLEADTQYF.

V is TRBV11-2 and J is TRBJ1-1; TRBD1 agrees at 8 bases. J was trimmed by 0 bases and V by 5 bases; bases with no gene match: 5. In germline, CDR1 is SGHAT, CDR2 FQNNGV. CDR3 length: 15 residues. CDR3 sequence (DNA): TGTGCCAGCAGCAGCTGGACAGGGATGAACACTGAAGCTTTCTTT. Its translation: CASSSWTGMNTEAFF.

The chain couples TRBV7-6 to TRBJ2-1, with TRBD2 matching 7 bases. Losses at the gene ends were 1 base for V and 4 bases for J; bases not matched to a gene: 4. This CDR3 region has 15 residues. Per germline, CDR1 SGHVS and CDR2 FNYEAQ. The CDR3 loop is CASSLVVGGYNEQFF. The CDR3, as DNA: TGTGCCAGCAGCTTAGTGGTGGGAGGGTACAATGAGCAGTTCTTC.

The chain carries TRBV2 and TRBJ1-3; no firm D call. With 8 bases removed from V and 4 bases from J, the gap between germline ends came to 9 bases. Germline V lookup: CDR1 SNHLY, CDR2 FYNNEI. This CDR3 contains 12 residues. In nucleotides, the CDR3 is TGTGCCAGCGGAGTAGTCGGAAACACCATATATTTT. Encoded protein: CASGVVGNTIYF.

The chain couples TRBV24-1 to TRBJ1-2; TRBD1 is a possible D gene (6 bases). CDR1 and CDR2 from the germline V gene are KGHDR and SFDVKD. Trimming shortened V by 11 bases and J by 6 bases, and 18 bases separated the two germline ends. The CDR3 loop spans 13 amino acids. The CDR3 DNA sequence: TGTGCCATTTCTCCAGGGGAAGGGGATGGCTACACCTTC. Protein product: CAISPGEGDGYTF.

This rearrangement joins TRBV11-1 to TRBJ1-1; D gene ambiguous. In germline, CDR1 is SGHAT, CDR2 FQDESV (reference sequence). This CDR3 has 16 residues. The germline V and J ends were trimmed by 5 bases and 0 bases, with 16 bases remaining between them. The CDR3 DNA reads as TGTGCCAGCAGCCAGAGGGCCCAGCAGTTGAACACTGAAGCTTTCTTT. As protein: CASSQRAQQLNTEAFF.

The chain uses TRBV6-2 or TRBV6-3 and TRBJ2-7; D might be TRBD1 (6 bases). CDR1 MNHEY and CDR2 SVGEGT come from the germline V gene. V shed 4 bases and J shed 1 base, with 11 bases lying between them. This CDR3 has 14 residues. DNA for the CDR3: TGTGCCAGCAGTTCCGTAGGGGGTTCCTACGAGCAGTACTTC. Translated, it gives CASSSVGGSYEQYF.

This sequence joins TRBV11-2 and TRBJ1-2; D remains ambiguous. Per germline, CDR1 SGHAT and CDR2 FQNNGV. This CDR3 comprises 16 residues. Trimming took 3 bases from V and 2 from J, leaving 16 bases between them. The CDR3 bases are TGTGCCAGCAGCTTCGAACTAGGGAGGGCCAACTATGGCTACACCTTC. It encodes CASSFELGRANYGYTF.

This sequence joins TRBV7-9 and TRBJ1-4; D gene unclear. The CDR3 covers 15 residues. Trimming took 1 base from V and 0 from J, leaving 6 bases between them. Germline V gene lookup returns CDR1 SEHNR and CDR2 FQNEAQ (reference sequence). The CDR3 spells CASSLERATNEKLFF. The CDR3 nucleotides are TGTGCCAGCAGCTTAGAGCGAGCAACTAATGAAAAACTGTTTTTT.